The 2 T cell receptor beta chains below were found in one sample sequenced in a study of control samples from healthy donors and cancer patients. Only in-frame clones appear in the TCRdb table, and some are missing; sequencing was by immunoSEQ multiplex PCR. This sample has around 170,000 clones, with 90% to 95% found just once. The specimen was blood. The origin of the receptors is a woman between 25 and 40 years old in good health.

The chain joins TRBV19 to TRBJ2-7; 9 bases align to TRBD1. This CDR3 contains 17 residues. The ends lost 4 bases at V and 0 bases at J; junction bases unmatched: 10. Germline V CDR1 and CDR2: LNHDA, SQIVND (reference sequence). CDR3 sequence: CASSRSSGTGSSYEQYF. The CDR3 nucleotides are TGTGCCAGTAGTAGGTCGTCCGGGACAGGGAGCTCCTACGAGCAGTACTTC.

V usage is TRBV6-6 and J usage is TRBJ2-4; D might be TRBD2 (6 bases). CDR1 is MNHNY and CDR2 is SVGAGI in the germline V gene (reference sequence). V lost 0 bases to trimming and J lost 8 bases, with 14 bases between them. The CDR3 has 15 residues. Here the CDR3 reads CASSYSRSRRDIQYF. In nucleotides, the CDR3 is TGTGCCAGCAGTTACTCCCGAAGCAGGAGGGACATTCAGTACTTC.